The sequence of this T cell receptor (beta chain) was determined in a study of beta chain features in type 1 diabetes. Across the whole study: Patient and healthy donor groups were alike in age, gender and cell yields.

Blood was collected once per donor into heparin, averaging about 116 mL. This clone was counted a few times. cDNA synthesis used the whole RNA isolate, giving expressed TCRB sequences. Only in-frame clones appear in the TCRdb table, and some are missing; sequencing was by immunoSEQ multiplex PCR. The sample includes roughly 350,000 clones, around 10% of them seen just once. This CDR3 spans 16 amino acids. Trimming shortened V by 2 bases and J by 4 bases, and 17 bases separated the two germline ends. Per germline, CDR1 SGHNT and CDR2 YENEEA. Material for sequencing was naive CD4+ T cells from blood. This clonotype was obtained from a woman aged 25 to 45 in good health. The rearrangement links TRBV11-3 to TRBJ2-5, with D unresolved. The CDR3 nucleotides read TGTGCCAGCAGCTTATTATCCCTGGGCTTAGGAGAGACCCAGTACTTC. Translation gives CASSLLSLGLGETQYF.